This is a list of T cell receptor beta chains from one sample in a study of OX40 agonist ivuxolimab in advanced cancers. TCRdb's table, derived via immunoSEQ multiplex PCR, lists solely in-frame clones and lacks some. The sample contains 65,000 to 70,000 clones, 60% to 80% of which appear only once. The source material was CD4+ or CD8+ T cells sorted from blood, sampled in a trial of the OX40 agonist ivuxolimab. Every receptor here comes from an adult with an advanced solid tumor such as melanoma, head and neck, liver or kidney cancer. Each CDR3 is given with its conserved first and last residue. Each record gives: J gene, V gene, clone size, D gene, CDR3 DNA, CDR3 protein. The D gene is left open where the match is weak. Where a row states a size, it is once, few, many or the class of an expanded clone; other rows omit it.

TRBJ2-7,TRBV5-1,-,TRBD2,TGCGCCAGCAGCTTGGCTGCTAGCGGGTATGAGCAGTACTTC,CASSLAASGYEQYF
TRBJ1-2,TRBV6-6,-,-,TGTGCCAGCAGTGTACAGGGAAGCTCTGGCTACACCTTC,CASSVQGSSGYTF
TRBJ1-2,TRBV7-8,-,-,TGTGCCAGTAGAGCCCCGGGACCCATGACGGGTGGCTACACCTTC,CASRAPGPMTGGYTF
TRBJ2-2,TRBV4-1,-,-,TGCGCCAGCAGCCAAGAGGACTGGTCGAACACCGGGGAGCTGTTTTTT,CASSQEDWSNTGELFF
TRBJ2-3,TRBV7-9,-,TRBD2,TGTGCCAGCAGCGCACCTAGCGGGGGGCTTCTAAGATTTGATACGCAGTATTTT,CASSAPSGGLLRFDTQYF
TRBJ1-2,TRBV19,-,-,TGTGCCAGTAGTATAGAAGTGAACTATGGCTACACCTTC,CASSIEVNYGYTF
TRBJ2-3,TRBV15,few,-,TGTGCCACCAGCAGATTAGGGGGGGCGGCAGATACGCAGTATTTT,CATSRLGGAADTQYF
TRBJ2-7,TRBV23-1,-,-,TGCGCCAGCAGCCGCCTACCCTCGACCTACGAGCAGTACTTC,CASSRLPSTYEQYF
TRBJ2-1,TRBV29-1,-,-,TGCAGCGTTTCGACGGTAGATGAGCAGTTCTTC,CSVSTVDEQFF
TRBJ1-4,TRBV29-1,-,-,TGCAGCGTTAAATGGATTTATAGTAATGAAAAACTGTTTTTT,CSVKWIYSNEKLFF
TRBJ2-7,TRBV6-5,-,TRBD2,TGTGCCAGCAGTTCCCCTAGCGGGAGAACCCACGAGCAGTACTTC,CASSSPSGRTHEQYF
TRBJ2-5,TRBV6-4,-,TRBD2,TGTGCCAGCAGTGACTTGAGAGCCCGGACTACTAGCGGGGTCCAAGAGACCCAGTACTTC,CASSDLRARTTSGVQETQYF
TRBJ2-3,TRBV5-1,-,TRBD2,TGCGCCAGCAGCTTGGGGTGGGACTACACAGATACGCAGTATTTT,CASSLGWDYTDTQYF
TRBJ1-6,TRBV4-1,-,-,TGCGCCAGCAGCCAAGATCGGAGGGCCTCCTATAATTCACCCCTCCACTTT,CASSQDRRASYNSPLHF
TRBJ1-5,TRBV5-8,few,-,TGTGCCAGCAGCGAAGGTCAGCCCCAGCATTTT,CASSEGQPQHF
TRBJ2-2,TRBV5-1,-,-,TGCGCCAGCAGCTTTGAGGGTCCCGGGGAGCTGTTTTTT,CASSFEGPGELFF
TRBJ1-2,TRBV5-1,-,-,TGCGCCAGCAGCTTGGCAGGGCCCAATGGCTACACCTTC,CASSLAGPNGYTF
TRBJ2-7,TRBV7-2,-,-,TGTGCCAGCAGGTCCACAGGTTCGGGGGACTACGAGCAGTACTTC,CASRSTGSGDYEQYF
TRBJ1-6,TRBV9,few,-,TGTGCCAGCAGCCCTAGCGCCGGGTCACCCCTCCACTTT,CASSPSAGSPLHF
TRBJ1-1,TRBV6-1,-,-,TGTGCCGGGGGACGGGCGAACACTGAAGCTTTCTTT,CAGGRANTEAFF
TRBJ2-1,TRBV5-6,-,-,TGTGCCAGCAGCCCGGGACCCCTCTCCTACAATGAGCAGTTCTTC,CASSPGPLSYNEQFF
TRBJ2-7,TRBV2,-,-,TGTGCCAGCAGTGAAGGTGGGGACATCTCCTACGAGCAGTACTTC,CASSEGGDISYEQYF
TRBJ2-1,TRBV5-3,-,-,TGTGCCAGAAGCTTCAATGAGCAGTTCTTC,CARSFNEQFF
TRBJ2-1,TRBV29-1,-,-,TGCAGCGTTGAAGGCGTGGGGAACTTCTATAATGAGCAGTTCTTC,CSVEGVGNFYNEQFF
TRBJ2-3,TRBV6-5,-,-,TGTGCCAGCAGTTCCTCCAGCACGCAGTATTTT,CASSSSSTQYF
TRBJ2-5,TRBV28,-,TRBD2,TGTGCCAGCAGTGGGGGACTGACTAGCGGGAGCGGTAGGGAGACCCAGTACTTC,CASSGGLTSGSGRETQYF
TRBJ1-1,TRBV11-2,-,-,TGTGCCAGCAGCCGTACACCGAACACTGAAGCTTTCTTT,CASSRTPNTEAFF
TRBJ2-7,TRBV30,-,-,TGTGCCTGGAGTAGGGGAGAGGGCGAGCAGTACTTC,CAWSRGEGEQYF
TRBJ2-1,TRBV5-4,-,-,TGTGCCAGCAGCTTGGCGCAGGGGATAAATGAGCAGTTCTTC,CASSLAQGINEQFF